The 11 T cell receptor beta chains listed next were all sequenced from one sample in a study of blood T cells in healthy people across ages. Next came a second PCR, run for about 7 to 12 cycles, which used a sample-barcoded 5' primer along with a J-beta primer mix. TCRdb used MiXCR to reprocess the 5' RACE reads, holding one entry per CDR3 protein. Seen here are roughly 1,000,000 distinct CDR3 sequences, 20% to 25% observed once, and the top ten hold less than 0.75%. The same specimen was also included in a second study, on T cells of mothers and their children.

The sample was blood. These receptors all stem from a girl aged 2 to 10 in good health.

The V gene is TRBV7-6, the J gene TRBJ2-2; the match to TRBD2 covers 12 bases. The J segment lost 2 bases and the V segment lost 2 bases, leaving 12 bases of the junction unmatched. Germline V gives CDR1 SGHVS, CDR2 FNYEAQ. The CDR3 sequence is 20 residues long. The CDR3 DNA follows: TGTGCCAGCAGCTTAAGGCCCACTACTAGCGGGGGGATTAACACCGGGGAGCTGTTTTTT. Its protein is CASSLRPTTSGGINTGELFF.

This chain connects TRBV11-1 to TRBJ2-1; D is perhaps TRBD1 (5 bases). The germline V and J ends were trimmed by 5 bases and 8 bases, with 19 bases remaining between them. CDR1 is SGHAT, CDR2 FQDESV, per germline (reference sequence). This CDR3 is built from 15 residues. CDR3 in DNA: TGTGCCAGCAGCCCCCCGGATATCAGGGCCCATGAGCAGTTCTTC. Residues: CASSPPDIRAHEQFF.

On this clonotype itself: One junction end disagrees with the germline gene, perhaps due to a read error. V is TRBV28 and J is TRBJ2-4, with D possibly TRBD1 on 6 matching bases. CDR3 length: 16 residues. Germline V gene lookup returns CDR1 MDHEN and CDR2 SYDVKM. The CDR3 DNA is TGTCCCAGCAGCTTACTAAGCACAGGGACAAAAAACATTCAGTACTTC. Its protein is CPSSLLSTGTKNIQYF.

V gene TRBV29-1 combines with J gene TRBJ2-5; either TRBD1 or TRBD2 may supply D (5 bases each). Trimming pared 4 bases from V and 4 bases from J, leaving 28 bases between. Germline V CDR1 and CDR2: SQVTM, ANQGSEA. The length of the CDR3 is 18 residues. The CDR3 spells CSVVGAMEARAVRETQYF. CDR3 DNA: TGCAGCGTTGTTGGGGCTATGGAGGCTCGAGCGGTCAGAGAGACCCAGTACTTC. Drawing the rest from reference TRBV29-1 and TRBJ2-5, the complete variable domain is SAVISQKPSRDICQRGTSLTIQCQVDSQVTMMFWYRQQPGQSLTLIATANQGSEATYESGFVIDKFPISRPNLTFSTLTVSNMSPEDSSIYLCSVVGAMEARAVRETQYFGPGTRLLVL.

Concerning this clonotype: Germline and junction disagree at one end, which may indicate a read error. The gene calls are TRBV7-9 and TRBJ2-5; no clear D. Germline V gene data show CDR1 as SEHNR and CDR2 as FQNEAQ (reference sequence). This CDR3 contains 15 residues. The CDR3 is CASSSLGEAVETLYF. Here the CDR3 DNA reads TGTGCCAGCAGCTCCTTGGGCGAGGCGGTAGAGACCCTGTACTTC.

This clonotype was seen only a few times. The rearrangement links TRBV28 to TRBJ1-2; 7 positions agree with TRBD1. V gave up 3 bases and J gave up 0 bases; unmatched junction bases: 4. Germline CDR1 is MDHEN and CDR2 is SYDVKM. The CDR3 extends over 15 amino acids. The CDR3 DNA reads TGTGCCAGCAGTTTGAGGGACAGACCTAACTATGGCTACACCTTC. Encoded protein: CASSLRDRPNYGYTF.

This clonotype was recorded at least ten times. This chain joins TRBV7-9 and TRBJ2-5; 9 nucleotides agree with TRBD1. V lost 5 bases to trimming and J lost 1 base; unmatched junction nucleotides: 2. Germline lookup yields CDR1 SEHNR and CDR2 FQNEAQ (reference sequence). This CDR3 region has 14 residues. Here the CDR3 reads CASSVTGGQETQYF. The DNA for the CDR3 is TGTGCCAGCAGCGTGACAGGGGGCCAAGAGACCCAGTACTTC.

The chain uses TRBV28 and TRBJ2-3; D gene ambiguous. V shed 3 bases and J shed 5 bases, with 9 bases lying between them. The length of the CDR3 is 13 residues. Germline CDR1 is MDHEN and CDR2 is SYDVKM. The CDR3 spells CASSFRAGDTQYF. In DNA form, the CDR3 reads TGTGCCAGCAGTTTCCGGGCCGGAGATACGCAGTATTTT.

This chain links TRBV14 with TRBJ1-1, with 8 bases identical to TRBD1. The CDR3 is made up of 13 amino acids. Germline V gives CDR1 SGHDN, CDR2 FVKESK. The V segment lost 6 bases and the J segment 11 bases; nucleotides outside the gene matches: 11. The chain's CDR3 is CASRSGQAGPAFF. CDR3 nucleotide sequence: TGTGCCAGCAGGTCGGGACAGGCCGGGCCCGCTTTCTTT.

In this sample, this clonotype turned up a few times. The chain joins TRBV2 to TRBJ2-2; D is perhaps TRBD1 or TRBD2 (6 bases each). CDR3 length: 13 residues. Germline V lookup: CDR1 SNHLY, CDR2 FYNNEI. Trimming took off 7 bases at V and 7 bases at J, with 13 bases between the two ends. The CDR3 coding sequence is TGTGCCAGCACCGAAGGGGGGTTCGGGGAGCTGTTTTTT. This sequence encodes CASTEGGFGELFF.

This clonotype came up a few times. The CDR3 DNA reads TGCGCCAGCAGCCAAGAATTAGCGGGGAGCCACAATGAGCAGTTCTTC. This translates into CASSQELAGSHNEQFF. V usage is TRBV4-3 and J usage is TRBJ2-5; 8 nucleotides match TRBD2. The closer fit of TRBJ2-1 to the DNA end suggests the J call may be wrong. Per the germline V gene, CDR1 is LGHNA and CDR2 is YSLEER. The CDR3 has 16 residues.